This is a list of T cell receptor beta chains from one sample in a study of identifying expanded T cells in peripheral blood. The table came from immunoSEQ multiplex PCR; TCRdb's copy has only in-frame clones and leaves some out. This repertoire shows roughly 100,000 clones, about 91% found once; its top ten account for 13% to 15%. What was sequenced was blood. The receptor set was obtained from a person between 18 and 75 years old in good health. The CDR3 runs from the conserved cysteine through the conserved F or W. The D gene is left open where the match is weak. Expanded clones get a size class; other rows say once, few or many, or leave the size out.

V: TRBV21-1; D: -; J: TRBJ1-6; size: once; CDR3: CASSRTGTGGLTALHF; DNA: TGTGCCAGCAGCAGAACCGGGACAGGGGGGTTAACGGCCCTCCACTTT
V: TRBV18; D: -; J: TRBJ2-2; size: -; CDR3: CASSPMWQFGTGELFF; DNA: TGTGCCAGCTCACCAATGTGGCAGTTCGGCACCGGGGAGCTGTTTTTT
V: TRBV7-8; D: -; J: TRBJ1-1; size: -; CDR3: CASSVTVTSFEAFF; DNA: TGTGCCAGCAGCGTGACCGTTACGAGTTTTGAAGCTTTCTTT
V: TRBV7-3; D: -; J: TRBJ2-5; size: -; CDR3: CASSYTGLSQETQYF; DNA: TGTGCCAGCAGCTATACCGGACTTTCCCAAGAGACCCAGTACTTC
V: TRBV9; D: -; J: TRBJ2-6; size: -; CDR3: CASSSDISGANVLTF; DNA: TGTGCCAGCAGCTCCGACATCTCTGGGGCCAACGTCCTGACTTTC
V: TRBV28; D: -; J: TRBJ1-5; size: -; CDR3: CASSFSGHNSNQPQHF; DNA: TGTGCCAGCAGTTTTTCGGGACATAATAGCAATCAGCCCCAGCATTTT
V: TRBV9; D: -; J: TRBJ1-4; size: few; CDR3: CASSGLDNEKLFF; DNA: TGTGCCAGCAGCGGACTGGATAATGAAAAACTGTTTTTT
V: TRBV7-9; D: -; J: TRBJ2-3; size: -; CDR3: CASSPSSYTQYF; DNA: TGTGCCAGCAGCCCGTCTAGCTATACGCAGTATTTT
V: TRBV5-1; D: TRBD1; J: TRBJ1-1; size: few; CDR3: CASQGQMNTEAFF; DNA: TGCGCCAGCCAGGGACAGATGAACACTGAAGCTTTCTTT
V: TRBV18; D: -; J: TRBJ2-3; size: -; CDR3: CASSPRPTDTQYF; DNA: TGTGCCAGCTCACCAAGGCCCACAGATACGCAGTATTTT
V: TRBV7-2; D: TRBD2; J: TRBJ2-7; size: -; CDR3: CASSLAGLAGGGYEQYF; DNA: TGTGCCAGCAGCTTAGCGGGACTAGCGGGAGGTGGGTACGAGCAGTACTTC
V: TRBV19; D: -; J: TRBJ2-2; size: -; CDR3: CASSTVTETYTGELFF; DNA: TGTGCCAGTAGTACCGTGACGGAGACTTACACCGGGGAGCTGTTTTTT
V: TRBV13; D: -; J: TRBJ1-2; size: -; CDR3: CASSLGARGYGYTF; DNA: TGTGCCAGCAGCTTAGGGGCACGGGGTTATGGCTACACCTTC
V: TRBV30; D: -; J: TRBJ1-5; size: -; CDR3: CAWSRGQTRNQPQHF; DNA: TGTGCCTGGAGTCGGGGGCAGACCCGTAATCAGCCCCAGCATTTT
V: TRBV7-6; D: -; J: TRBJ2-7; size: -; CDR3: CASSLATSYEQYF; DNA: TGTGCCAGCAGCTTAGCGACATCCTACGAGCAGTACTTC
V: TRBV18; D: -; J: TRBJ1-4; size: few; CDR3: CASSRSGGLGEKLFF; DNA: TGTGCCAGCTCACGCTCGGGGGGGCTAGGAGAAAAACTGTTTTTT
V: TRBV10-3; D: TRBD1; J: TRBJ2-7; size: -; CDR3: CAIRDRGAYEQYF; DNA: TGTGCCATCAGGGACAGGGGCGCCTACGAGCAGTACTTC
V: TRBV6-4; D: -; J: TRBJ1-1; size: -; CDR3: CASSTQENTEAFF; DNA: TGTGCCAGCAGTACCCAGGAGAACACTGAAGCTTTCTTT
V: TRBV19; D: TRBD2; J: TRBJ2-3; size: -; CDR3: CASNPTSGSTDTQYF; DNA: TGTGCCAGTAACCCGACTAGCGGCTCCACAGATACGCAGTATTTT
V: TRBV6-1; D: TRBD1; J: TRBJ2-1; size: -; CDR3: CASSQGAGEQFF; DNA: TGTGCCAGCAGTCAGGGGGCCGGTGAGCAGTTCTTC
V: TRBV9; D: -; J: TRBJ1-4; size: few; CDR3: CASSVAEGISEKLFF; DNA: TGTGCCAGCAGCGTAGCTGAGGGTATAAGTGAAAAACTGTTTTTT
V: TRBV28; D: -; J: TRBJ1-5; size: -; CDR3: CASSLDRRSQPQHF; DNA: TGTGCCAGCAGCCTCGACAGGAGAAGTCAGCCCCAGCATTTT
V: TRBV2; D: TRBD1; J: TRBJ2-7; size: -; CDR3: CASRGTVHEQYF; DNA: TGTGCCAGCAGGGGGACAGTCCACGAGCAGTACTTC
V: TRBV19; D: -; J: TRBJ2-2; size: -; CDR3: CASSRTSQGGSAGELFF; DNA: TGTGCCAGTAGTCGCACCAGTCAGGGCGGATCGGCCGGGGAGCTGTTTTTT
V: TRBV6-6; D: TRBD2; J: TRBJ2-1; size: -; CDR3: CASSFGTSMFF; DNA: TGTGCCAGCAGTTTCGGGACTAGCATGTTCTTC
V: TRBV2; D: TRBD2; J: TRBJ2-1; size: -; CDR3: CASRNPTSGILNEQFF; DNA: TGTGCCAGCAGGAACCCGACTAGCGGGATACTCAATGAGCAGTTCTTC
V: TRBV4-2; D: -; J: TRBJ2-5; size: -; CDR3: CASSQGGFSGQETQYF; DNA: TGTGCCAGCAGCCAGGGGGGATTCTCAGGACAAGAGACCCAGTACTTC
V: TRBV5-1; D: TRBD2; J: TRBJ2-1; size: -; CDR3: CASSRSGGRNEQFF; DNA: TGCGCCAGCAGCCGATCGGGGGGGCGCAATGAGCAGTTCTTC
V: TRBV19; D: -; J: TRBJ2-4; size: -; CDR3: CASSQGYVRGNIQYF; DNA: TGTGCCAGTAGTCAAGGGTATGTTCGGGGGAACATTCAGTACTTC
V: TRBV14; D: TRBD2; J: TRBJ2-1; size: -; CDR3: CASSQLGDYQFF; DNA: TGTGCCAGCAGCCAATTGGGGGACTATCAGTTCTTC
V: TRBV18; D: -; J: TRBJ1-1; size: -; CDR3: CASSPVTGPEVTFF; DNA: TGTGCCAGCTCACCCGTTACCGGACCTGAGGTGACTTTCTTT
V: TRBV5-1; D: -; J: TRBJ2-7; size: few; CDR3: CASSPLDLYEQYF; DNA: TGCGCCAGCAGCCCGCTGGACCTCTACGAGCAGTACTTC
V: TRBV5-1; D: -; J: TRBJ2-1; size: -; CDR3: CASSPLFLLEGVDEQFF; DNA: TGCGCCAGCAGCCCCCTGTTCCTTCTCGAGGGAGTCGATGAGCAGTTCTTC
V: TRBV2; D: TRBD2; J: TRBJ2-7; size: -; CDR3: CASRIDILAGGEQYF; DNA: TGTGCCAGCAGGATAGACATACTAGCGGGAGGGGAGCAGTACTTC
V: TRBV6-6; D: -; J: TRBJ2-1; size: -; CDR3: CASSPTADEQFF; DNA: TGTGCCAGCAGCCCGACAGCGGATGAGCAGTTCTTC
V: TRBV4-2; D: TRBD1; J: TRBJ1-1; size: -; CDR3: CASSLRQGTNTEAFF; DNA: TGTGCCAGCAGCCTCAGACAGGGGACGAACACTGAAGCTTTCTTT
V: TRBV9; D: -; J: TRBJ1-5; size: -; CDR3: CASSPTGLYNQPQHF; DNA: TGTGCCAGCAGCCCTACTGGACTCTACAATCAGCCCCAGCATTTT
V: TRBV9; D: TRBD2; J: TRBJ2-7; size: -; CDR3: CASSVRTGLVYEQYF; DNA: TGTGCCAGCAGCGTAAGAACGGGACTAGTCTACGAGCAGTACTTC
V: TRBV5-1; D: -; J: TRBJ1-3; size: -; CDR3: CASSLGGRPSFSGNTIYF; DNA: TGCGCCAGCAGCTTGGGAGGTCGTCCTTCCTTCTCTGGAAACACCATATATTTT
V: TRBV10-1; D: -; J: TRBJ2-3; size: -; CDR3: CASSESRGRPGTDTQYF; DNA: TGCGCCAGCAGTGAGTCGCGAGGGCGGCCGGGGACAGATACGCAGTATTTT
V: TRBV19; D: -; J: TRBJ2-7; size: -; CDR3: CASRRGNQRGQNYEQYF; DNA: TGTGCCAGTAGGCGGGGTAATCAGAGGGGACAGAACTACGAGCAGTACTTC
V: TRBV7-9; D: -; J: TRBJ2-1; size: -; CDR3: CASSLIEGTPRYNEQFF; DNA: TGTGCCAGCAGCTTAATAGAGGGGACCCCTCGGTACAATGAGCAGTTCTTC
V: TRBV5-4; D: -; J: TRBJ1-3; size: -; CDR3: CASSLMGVRSGNTIYF; DNA: TGTGCCAGCAGCTTAATGGGGGTCCGCTCTGGAAACACCATATATTTT
V: TRBV18; D: -; J: TRBJ1-4; size: -; CDR3: CASSPRQVAPNEKLFF; DNA: TGTGCCAGCTCACCAAGACAGGTTGCCCCTAATGAAAAACTGTTTTTT
V: TRBV29-1; D: TRBD1; J: TRBJ1-2; size: -; CDR3: CSGGQGNYGYTF; DNA: TGCAGCGGTGGACAGGGCAACTATGGCTACACCTTC
V: TRBV9; D: -; J: TRBJ2-3; size: -; CDR3: CASSVAGQGTDTQYF; DNA: TGTGCCAGCAGCGTAGCTGGGCAGGGCACAGATACGCAGTATTTT
V: TRBV5-1; D: TRBD1; J: TRBJ2-7; size: -; CDR3: CASRLETGVFSYEQYF; DNA: TGCGCCAGCAGGCTCGAGACAGGGGTTTTTTCCTACGAGCAGTACTTC
V: TRBV4-3; D: -; J: TRBJ1-2; size: once; CDR3: CASSQFYGYTF; DNA: TGCGCCAGCAGCCAATTCTATGGCTACACCTTC
V: TRBV14; D: TRBD2; J: TRBJ2-3; size: many; CDR3: CATKRENTDTQYF; DNA: TGTGCCACGAAGCGGGAGAACACAGATACGCAGTATTTT
V: TRBV5-4; D: -; J: TRBJ1-2; size: -; CDR3: CASSLGVWGNYGYTF; DNA: TGTGCCAGCAGCCTTGGGGTCTGGGGTAACTATGGCTACACCTTC
V: TRBV29-1; D: TRBD1; J: TRBJ1-3; size: -; CDR3: CSVEGQGNTIYF; DNA: TGCAGCGTTGAGGGACAGGGAAACACCATATATTTT
V: TRBV27; D: TRBD2; J: TRBJ2-5; size: -; CDR3: CASSLSPSGRDETQYF; DNA: TGTGCCAGCAGTTTATCCCCTAGCGGGAGGGATGAGACCCAGTACTTC